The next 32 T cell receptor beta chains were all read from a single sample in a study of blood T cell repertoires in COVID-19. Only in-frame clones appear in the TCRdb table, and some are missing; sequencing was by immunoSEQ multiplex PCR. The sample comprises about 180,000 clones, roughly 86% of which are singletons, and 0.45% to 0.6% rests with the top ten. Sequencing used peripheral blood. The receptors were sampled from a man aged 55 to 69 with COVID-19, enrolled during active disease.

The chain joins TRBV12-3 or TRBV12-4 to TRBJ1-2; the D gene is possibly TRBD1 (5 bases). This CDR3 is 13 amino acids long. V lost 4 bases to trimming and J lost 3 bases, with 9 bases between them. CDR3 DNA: TGTGCCAGCAGTTCCCGGGGGGACTATGGCTACACCTTC. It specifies CASSSRGDYGYTF.

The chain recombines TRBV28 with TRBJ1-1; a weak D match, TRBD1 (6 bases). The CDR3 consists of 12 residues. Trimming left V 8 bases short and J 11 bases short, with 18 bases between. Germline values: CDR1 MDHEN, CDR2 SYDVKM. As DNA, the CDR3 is TGTGCCAGCCGGCTGCGCGGGGGCAGGGCTTTCTTT. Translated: CASRLRGGRAFF.

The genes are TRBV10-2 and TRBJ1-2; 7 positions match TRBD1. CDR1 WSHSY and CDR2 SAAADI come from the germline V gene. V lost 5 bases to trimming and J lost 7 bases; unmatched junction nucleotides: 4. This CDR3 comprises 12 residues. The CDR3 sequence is CASSPGGTGYTF. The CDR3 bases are TGCGCCAGCAGTCCAGGGGGTACTGGCTACACCTTC.

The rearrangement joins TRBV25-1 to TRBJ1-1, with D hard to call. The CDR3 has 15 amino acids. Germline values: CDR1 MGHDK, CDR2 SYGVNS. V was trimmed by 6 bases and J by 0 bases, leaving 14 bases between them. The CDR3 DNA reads TGTGCCAGCAGCCGAGGGTCCACGTTGAACACTGAAGCTTTCTTT. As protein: CASSRGSTLNTEAFF.

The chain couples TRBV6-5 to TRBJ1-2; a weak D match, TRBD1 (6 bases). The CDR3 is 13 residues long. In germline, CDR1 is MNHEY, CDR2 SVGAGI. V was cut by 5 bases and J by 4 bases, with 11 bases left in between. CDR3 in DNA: TGTGCCAGCAGTATGGACAGATTCTATGGCTACACCTTC. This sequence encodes CASSMDRFYGYTF.

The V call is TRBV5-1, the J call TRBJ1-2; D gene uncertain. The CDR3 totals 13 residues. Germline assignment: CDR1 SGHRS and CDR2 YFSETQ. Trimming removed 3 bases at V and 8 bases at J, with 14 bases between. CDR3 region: CASSSQAFMGYTF. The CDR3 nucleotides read TGCGCCAGCAGCTCCCAGGCTTTTATGGGCTACACCTTC.

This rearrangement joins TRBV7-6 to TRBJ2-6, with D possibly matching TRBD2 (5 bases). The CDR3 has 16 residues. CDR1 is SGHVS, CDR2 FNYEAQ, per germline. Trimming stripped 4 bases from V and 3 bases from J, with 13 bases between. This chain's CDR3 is CASSSNYGDGANVLTF. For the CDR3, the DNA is TGTGCCAGCAGCTCGAATTACGGGGATGGGGCCAACGTCCTGACTTTC.

The CDR3 reads CASSGKGGRVTNTEAFF. The CDR3 DNA reads TGCGCCAGCAGTGGGAAAGGGGGCAGGGTTACGAACACTGAAGCTTTCTTT. The chain links TRBV10-2 to TRBJ1-1; 7 bases align to TRBD1. CDR3 length: 17 amino acids. CDR1 is WSHSY and CDR2 is SAAADI in the germline V gene. J lost 1 base, V lost 4 bases, and 12 bases had no gene match.

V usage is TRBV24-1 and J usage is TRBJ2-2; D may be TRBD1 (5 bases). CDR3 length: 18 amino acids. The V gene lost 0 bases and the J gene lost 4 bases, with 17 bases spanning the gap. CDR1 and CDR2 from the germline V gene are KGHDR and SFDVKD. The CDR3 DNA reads TGTGCCACCAGTGATTTGCTCAGACCAGGGATGAGCACCGGGGAGCTGTTTTTT. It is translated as CATSDLLRPGMSTGELFF.

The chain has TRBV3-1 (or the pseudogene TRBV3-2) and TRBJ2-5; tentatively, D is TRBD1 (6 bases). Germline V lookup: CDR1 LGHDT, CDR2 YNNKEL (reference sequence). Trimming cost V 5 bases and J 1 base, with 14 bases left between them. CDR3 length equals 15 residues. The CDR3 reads CASSGRQDIQETQYF. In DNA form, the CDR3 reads TGTGCCAGCAGCGGGCGACAGGACATCCAAGAGACCCAGTACTTC.

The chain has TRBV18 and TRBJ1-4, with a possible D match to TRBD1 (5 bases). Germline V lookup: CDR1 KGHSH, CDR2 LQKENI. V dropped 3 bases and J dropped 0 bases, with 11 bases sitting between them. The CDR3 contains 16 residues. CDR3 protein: CASSPQDTATNEKLFF. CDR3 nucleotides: TGTGCCAGCTCACCGCAGGACACAGCAACTAATGAAAAACTGTTTTTT.

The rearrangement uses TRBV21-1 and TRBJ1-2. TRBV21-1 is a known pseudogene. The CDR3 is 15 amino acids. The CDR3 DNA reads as TGTGCCAGCAGCAAAGGAAAGGGAGCTAACTATGGCTACACCTTC. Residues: CASSKGKGANYGYTF.

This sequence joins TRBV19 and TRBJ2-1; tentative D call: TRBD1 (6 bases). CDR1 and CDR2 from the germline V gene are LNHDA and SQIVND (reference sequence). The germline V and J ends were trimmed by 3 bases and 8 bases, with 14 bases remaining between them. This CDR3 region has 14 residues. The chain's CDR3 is CASSIGTPNHEQFF. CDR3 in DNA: TGTGCCAGTAGTATCGGGACACCAAACCATGAGCAGTTCTTC.

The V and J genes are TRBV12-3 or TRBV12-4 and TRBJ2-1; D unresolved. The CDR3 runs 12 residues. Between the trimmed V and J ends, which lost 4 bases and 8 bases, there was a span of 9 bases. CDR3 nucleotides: TGTGCCAGCAGTTCTCCACGGGATGAGCAGTTCTTC. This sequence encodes CASSSPRDEQFF.

CDR3 nucleotide sequence: TGCGCCAGCAACGGGGACTACTACGAGCAGTACTTC. It specifies CASNGDYYEQYF. This sequence joins TRBV5-1 and TRBJ2-7, with 7 bases lining up with TRBD2. The CDR3 has 12 residues. Germline CDR1 is SGHRS and CDR2 is YFSETQ. V was pared by 6 bases and J by 3 bases, with 3 bases of the junction left unmatched.

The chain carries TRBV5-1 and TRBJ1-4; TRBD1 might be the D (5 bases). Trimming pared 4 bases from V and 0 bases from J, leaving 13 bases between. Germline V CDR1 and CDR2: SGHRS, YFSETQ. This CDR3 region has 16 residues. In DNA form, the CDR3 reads TGCGCCAGCAGCCCCAGGGCGGCCTCAACTAATGAAAAACTGTTTTTT. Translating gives CASSPRAASTNEKLFF.

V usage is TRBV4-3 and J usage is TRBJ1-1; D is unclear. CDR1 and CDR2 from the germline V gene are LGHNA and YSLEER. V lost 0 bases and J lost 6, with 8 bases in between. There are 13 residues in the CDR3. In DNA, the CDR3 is TGCGCCAGCAGCCAAGATAAAGGAGCTGAAGCTTTCTTT. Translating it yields CASSQDKGAEAFF.

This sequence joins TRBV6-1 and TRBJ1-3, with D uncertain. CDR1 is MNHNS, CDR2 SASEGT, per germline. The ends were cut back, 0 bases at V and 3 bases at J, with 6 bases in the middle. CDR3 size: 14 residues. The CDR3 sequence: CASSEARGGNTIYF. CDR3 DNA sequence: TGTGCCAGCAGTGAAGCCCGGGGTGGAAACACCATATATTTT.

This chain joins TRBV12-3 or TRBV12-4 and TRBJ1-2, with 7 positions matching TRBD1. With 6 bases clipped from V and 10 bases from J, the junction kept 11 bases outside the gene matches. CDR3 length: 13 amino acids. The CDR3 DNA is TGTGCCAGCAGGCCGACAGGGACGTTCGTCTACACCTTC. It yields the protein CASRPTGTFVYTF.

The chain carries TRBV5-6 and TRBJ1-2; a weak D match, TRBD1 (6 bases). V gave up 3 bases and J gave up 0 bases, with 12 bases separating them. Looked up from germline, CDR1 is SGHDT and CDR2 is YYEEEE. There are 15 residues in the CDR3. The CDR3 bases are TGTGCCAGCAGCTCGATACAGGGAGCTAACTATGGCTACACCTTC. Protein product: CASSSIQGANYGYTF. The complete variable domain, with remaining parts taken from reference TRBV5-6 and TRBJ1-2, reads DAGVTQSPTHLIKTRGQQVTLRCSPKSGHDTVSWYQQALGQGPQFIFQYYEEEERQRGNFPDRFSGHQFPNYSSELNVNALLLGDSALYLCASSSIQGANYGYTFGSGTRLTVV.

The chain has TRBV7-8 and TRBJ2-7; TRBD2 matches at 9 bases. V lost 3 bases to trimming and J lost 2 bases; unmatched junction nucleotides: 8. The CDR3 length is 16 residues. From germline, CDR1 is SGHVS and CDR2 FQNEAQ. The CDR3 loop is CASSFISGGPTYEQYF. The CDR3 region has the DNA TGTGCCAGCAGCTTTATTAGCGGGGGACCCACCTACGAGCAGTACTTC. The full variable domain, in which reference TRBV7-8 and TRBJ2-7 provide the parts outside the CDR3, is GAGVSQSPRYKVAKRGQDVALRCDPISGHVSLFWYQQALGQGPEFLTYFQNEAQLDKSGLPSDRFFAERPEGSVSTLKIQRTQQEDSAVYLCASSFISGGPTYEQYFGPGTRLTVT.

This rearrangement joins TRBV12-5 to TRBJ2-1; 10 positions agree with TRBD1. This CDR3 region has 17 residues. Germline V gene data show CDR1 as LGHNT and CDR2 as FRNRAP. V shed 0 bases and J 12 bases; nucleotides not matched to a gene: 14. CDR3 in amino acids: CASGLVLTTGTGEWQFF. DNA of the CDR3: TGTGCTAGTGGTTTGGTCCTGACCACCGGGACAGGGGAGTGGCAGTTCTTC.

CDR3 bases: TGTGCCAGCAGCCGGAACCCGGGACAGGGCCACGAGCAGTACTTC. Encoded protein: CASSRNPGQGHEQYF. V is TRBV3-1 (or the pseudogene TRBV3-2) and J is TRBJ2-7; 9 bases are a match to TRBD1. V lost 4 bases and J lost 5; bases outside the gene matches: 9. CDR3 length: 15 residues. Germline CDR1 and CDR2: LGHDT and YNNKEL (reference sequence).

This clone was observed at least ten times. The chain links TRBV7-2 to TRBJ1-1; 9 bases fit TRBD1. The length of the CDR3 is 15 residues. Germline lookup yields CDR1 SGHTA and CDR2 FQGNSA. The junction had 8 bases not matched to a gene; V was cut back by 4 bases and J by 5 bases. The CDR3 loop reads CASSSLDRGGTEAFF. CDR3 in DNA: TGTGCCAGCAGCTCCCTGGACAGGGGAGGGACTGAAGCTTTCTTT.

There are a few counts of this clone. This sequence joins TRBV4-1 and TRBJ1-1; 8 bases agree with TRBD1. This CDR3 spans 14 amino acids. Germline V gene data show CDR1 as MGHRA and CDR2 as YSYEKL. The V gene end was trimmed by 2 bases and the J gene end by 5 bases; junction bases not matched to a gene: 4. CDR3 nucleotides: TGCGCCAGCAGCCAACAGGGGGCATGGACTGAAGCTTTCTTT. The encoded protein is CASSQQGAWTEAFF.

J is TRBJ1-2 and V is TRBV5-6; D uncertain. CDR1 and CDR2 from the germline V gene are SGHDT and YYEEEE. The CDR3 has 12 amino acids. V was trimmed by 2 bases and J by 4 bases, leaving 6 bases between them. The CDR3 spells CASSLTVYGYTF. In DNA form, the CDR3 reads TGTGCCAGCAGCTTAACAGTCTATGGCTACACCTTC. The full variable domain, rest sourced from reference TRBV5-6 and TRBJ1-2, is DAGVTQSPTHLIKTRGQQVTLRCSPKSGHDTVSWYQQALGQGPQFIFQYYEEEERQRGNFPDRFSGHQFPNYSSELNVNALLLGDSALYLCASSLTVYGYTFGSGTRLTVV.

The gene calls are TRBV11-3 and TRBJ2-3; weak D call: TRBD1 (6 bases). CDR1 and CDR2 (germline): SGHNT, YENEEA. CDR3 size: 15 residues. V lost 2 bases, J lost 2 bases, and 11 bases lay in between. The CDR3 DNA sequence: TGTGCCAGCAGCTTACAGGGGTTCAACACAGATACGCAGTATTTT. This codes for CASSLQGFNTDTQYF. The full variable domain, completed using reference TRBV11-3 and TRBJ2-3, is EAGVVQSPRYKIIEKKQPVAFWCNPISGHNTLYWYLQNLGQGPELLIRYENEEAVDDSQLPKDRFSAERLKGVDSTLKIQPAELGDSAVYLCASSLQGFNTDTQYFGPGTRLTVL.

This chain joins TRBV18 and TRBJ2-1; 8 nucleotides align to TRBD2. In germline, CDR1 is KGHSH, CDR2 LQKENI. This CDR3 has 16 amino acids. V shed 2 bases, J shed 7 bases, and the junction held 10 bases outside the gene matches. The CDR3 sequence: CASSPGGGHTGNEQFF. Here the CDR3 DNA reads TGTGCCAGCTCACCAGGCGGGGGGCACACCGGAAATGAGCAGTTCTTC.

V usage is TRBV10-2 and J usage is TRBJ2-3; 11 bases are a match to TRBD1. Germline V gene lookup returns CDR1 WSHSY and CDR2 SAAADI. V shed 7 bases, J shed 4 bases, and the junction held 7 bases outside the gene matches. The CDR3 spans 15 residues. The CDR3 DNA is TGCGCCAGCACTACCGGGACAGGGGGGGCAGATACGCAGTATTTT. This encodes CASTTGTGGADTQYF.

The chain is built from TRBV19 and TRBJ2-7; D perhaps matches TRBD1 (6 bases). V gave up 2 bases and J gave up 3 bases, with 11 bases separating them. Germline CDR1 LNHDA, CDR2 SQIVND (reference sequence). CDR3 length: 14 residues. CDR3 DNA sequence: TGTGCCAGTAGTATACGGACAGACGTCTACGAGCAGTACTTC. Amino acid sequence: CASSIRTDVYEQYF.

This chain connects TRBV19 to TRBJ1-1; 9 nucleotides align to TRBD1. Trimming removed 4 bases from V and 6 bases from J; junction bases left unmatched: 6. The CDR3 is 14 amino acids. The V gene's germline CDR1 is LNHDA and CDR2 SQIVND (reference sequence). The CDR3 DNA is TGTGCCAGTAGTACCCGGGACAGGGTTGCTGAAGCTTTCTTT. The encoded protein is CASSTRDRVAEAFF.

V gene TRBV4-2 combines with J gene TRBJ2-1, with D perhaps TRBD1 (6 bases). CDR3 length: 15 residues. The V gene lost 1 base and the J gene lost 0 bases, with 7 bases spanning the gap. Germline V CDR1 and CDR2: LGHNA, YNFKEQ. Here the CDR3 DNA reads TGTGCCAGCAGCCAAGTGACAGGCTCCTACAATGAGCAGTTCTTC. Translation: CASSQVTGSYNEQFF.